This is a list of T cell receptor beta chains from one sample in a study of cytotoxic CD8 clonotypes in ibrutinib-treated CLL. This table comes from immunoSEQ multiplex PCR, and its TCRdb copy is limited to in-frame clones, with some not included. The repertoire includes about 310,000 clones, around four fifths of them detected once, and 6.5% to 8.5% sits in the top ten. Sequencing was performed on PBMCs, taken before ibrutinib treatment. The origin of the receptors is a human donor with chronic lymphocytic leukemia. CDR3s include the opening cysteine and the closing phenylalanine or tryptophan. A D gene is named only where the DNA matches it firmly. Clone size, where shown, is once, few, many, or a class for clones that have expanded.

TRBJ2-7 TRBD1 TRBV5-6 . TGTGCCAGCAGCTTGGAAGGGACAGGGGACGAGCAGTACTTC CASSLEGTGDEQYF
TRBJ2-1 TRBD2 TRBV30 few TGTGCCTGGAGCCCGGGACTAGCGGGCTACAATGAGCAGTTCTTC CAWSPGLAGYNEQFF
TRBJ2-1 . TRBV18 . TGTGCCAGCTCACCAAATCGGGACTGGAGCTCCTACAATGAGCAGTTCTTC CASSPNRDWSSYNEQFF
TRBJ1-5 . TRBV30 . TGTGCCTGGAGTGTACTTGGGAGCAATCAGCCCCAGCATTTT CAWSVLGSNQPQHF
TRBJ2-1 . TRBV6-5 . TGTGCCAGCAGTTACCAAATACTAGGGTACGGTGAGCAGTTCTTC CASSYQILGYGEQFF
TRBJ2-2 . TRBV7-6 . TGTGCCAGCAGCTTAAGGAGCACAGGAAGGAACACCGGGGAGCTGTTTTTT CASSLRSTGRNTGELFF
TRBJ2-5 . TRBV14 . TGTGCCAGCAGCCAAGTTCCTGACATGATGGGGGGAGAGACCCAGTACTTC CASSQVPDMMGGETQYF
TRBJ1-4 . TRBV7-2 . TGTGCCAGCAGCCAGGCGCGTGAAAAACTGTTTTTT CASSQAREKLFF
TRBJ1-1 . TRBV11-1 . TGTGCCAGCAGCTTACCTTCCGGGGCCAGAAGTGAAGCTTTCTTT CASSLPSGARSEAFF
TRBJ2-2 . TRBV6-4 . TGTGCCAGCAGTGTGGGCAGTTCCACCGGGGAGCTGTTTTTT CASSVGSSTGELFF
TRBJ2-7 TRBD2 TRBV4-3 . TGCGCCAGCAGCCAAGACCCAGCGGGAGTACGATACATCCCCTACGAGCAGTACTTC CASSQDPAGVRYIPYEQYF
TRBJ2-1 . TRBV5-4 . TGTGCCAGCAGCAAATCGTCGACAGCTTACAATGAGCAGTTCTTC CASSKSSTAYNEQFF
TRBJ1-2 TRBD1 TRBV29-1 once TGCAGCGTCCCGACTGGATCGACAGGGGGCTTCGCCTATGGCTACACCTTC CSVPTGSTGGFAYGYTF
TRBJ2-2 TRBD2 TRBV11-2 few TGTGCCAGCAGCTTACCAGCGGGAGCTAGCGGGGAGCTGTTTTTT CASSLPAGASGELFF
TRBJ2-2 TRBD2 TRBV15 once TGTGCCACCAGCACCCCGACTAGCGGGAGCGACACCGGGGAGCTGTTTTTT CATSTPTSGSDTGELFF
TRBJ1-1 TRBD1 TRBV29-1 . TGCAGCGTTATGACAGGGCCCACTGAAGCTTTCTTT CSVMTGPTEAFF
TRBJ1-2 . TRBV6-6 . TGTGCCAGCAGCCCTTCTGGGACACAAGGCTACACCTTC CASSPSGTQGYTF
TRBJ2-5 . TRBV28 . TGTGCCAGCAGCCGCAGGGAGATTGTGGAGACCCAGTACTTC CASSRREIVETQYF
TRBJ2-7 TRBD1 TRBV6-1 once TGTGCCAGCAGCATGACAGGGACCTCCTACGAGCAGTACTTC CASSMTGTSYEQYF
TRBJ2-7 . TRBV4-3 . TGCGCCAGCAGCCAAGGAGTTCGGGGCGAGCAGTACTTC CASSQGVRGEQYF
TRBJ1-5 TRBD1 TRBV30 . TGTGCCTGGAGTCGTAACAGGGGATTTGAGGGGCCCCAGCATTTT CAWSRNRGFEGPQHF
TRBJ2-3 TRBD2 TRBV19 . TGTGCCAGTAGTATTCGACGGGGAGGGGATACGCAGTATTTT CASSIRRGGDTQYF
TRBJ2-1 TRBD1 TRBV7-6 . TGTGCCAGCAGCCTAGCCGGGACAGGGAACAATGAGCAGTTCTTC CASSLAGTGNNEQFF
TRBJ2-7 . TRBV7-8 . TGTGCCAGCAGCTTTAGGGTCCACGAGCAGTACTTC CASSFRVHEQYF
TRBJ2-1 . TRBV28 . TGTGCCAGCGGGGCCAATGAGCAGTTCTTC CASGANEQFF
TRBJ2-1 . TRBV5-1 few TGCGCCAGCAGCGCGGACCCCGGTGAGCAGTTCTTC CASSADPGEQFF
TRBJ2-7 TRBD1 TRBV27 . TGTGCCAGCAGTTTAGGACAGGGAGGTTACGAGCAGTACTTC CASSLGQGGYEQYF
TRBJ2-7 TRBD1 TRBV13 . TGTGCCAGCAGCTGGACAGGGGGAACCTACGAGCAGTACTTC CASSWTGGTYEQYF
TRBJ2-5 TRBD1 TRBV5-6 . TGTGCCAGCAGCTTGGTTGGGACAGAAGAGACCCAGTACTTC CASSLVGTEETQYF
TRBJ2-1 TRBD2 TRBV14 . TGTGCCAGCAGCCAAGACCCTAGCGGGAGGATACATGAGCAGTTCTTC CASSQDPSGRIHEQFF
TRBJ2-5 . TRBV2 . TGTGCCAGCAGCGGACAGACGGGTGAGACCCAGTACTTC CASSGQTGETQYF